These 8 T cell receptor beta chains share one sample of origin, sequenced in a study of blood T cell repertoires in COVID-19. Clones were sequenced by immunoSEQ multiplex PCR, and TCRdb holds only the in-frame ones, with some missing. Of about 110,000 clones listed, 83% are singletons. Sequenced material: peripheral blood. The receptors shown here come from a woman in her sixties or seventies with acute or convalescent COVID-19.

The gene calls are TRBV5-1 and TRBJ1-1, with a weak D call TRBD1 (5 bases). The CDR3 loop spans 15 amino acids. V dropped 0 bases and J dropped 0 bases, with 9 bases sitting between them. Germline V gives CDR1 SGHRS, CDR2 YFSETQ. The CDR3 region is CASSLAQGLNTEAFF. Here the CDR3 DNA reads TGCGCCAGCAGCTTGGCTCAGGGATTGAACACTGAAGCTTTCTTT.

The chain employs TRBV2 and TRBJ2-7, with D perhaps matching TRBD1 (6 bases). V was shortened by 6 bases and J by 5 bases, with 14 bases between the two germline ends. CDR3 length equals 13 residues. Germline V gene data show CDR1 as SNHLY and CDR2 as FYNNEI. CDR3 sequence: CASRDSIIHEQYF. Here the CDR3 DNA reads TGTGCCAGCAGGGACAGTATTATACACGAGCAGTACTTC.

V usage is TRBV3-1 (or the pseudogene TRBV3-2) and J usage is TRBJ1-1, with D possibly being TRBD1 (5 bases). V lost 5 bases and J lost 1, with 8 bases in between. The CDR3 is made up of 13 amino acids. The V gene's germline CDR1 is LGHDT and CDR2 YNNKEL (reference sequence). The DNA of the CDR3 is TGTGCCAGCAGCGCTACAGGGAACACTGAAGCTTTCTTT. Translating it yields CASSATGNTEAFF.

Here the CDR3 DNA reads TGTGCCAGCTCACCCCAGGAGGGGATTAAGACCCAGTACTTC. The encoded protein is CASSPQEGIKTQYF. V gene TRBV18 combines with J gene TRBJ2-5, with D maybe TRBD2 (6 bases). Germline values: CDR1 KGHSH, CDR2 LQKENI. This CDR3 region has 14 residues. Trimming took 3 bases from V and 6 from J, leaving 14 bases between them.

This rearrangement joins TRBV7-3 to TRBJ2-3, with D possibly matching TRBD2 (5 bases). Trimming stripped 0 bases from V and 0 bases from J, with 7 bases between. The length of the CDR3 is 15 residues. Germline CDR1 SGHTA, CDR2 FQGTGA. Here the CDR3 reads CASSLTPGSTDTQYF. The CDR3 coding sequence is TGTGCCAGCAGCTTAACCCCGGGAAGCACAGATACGCAGTATTTT.

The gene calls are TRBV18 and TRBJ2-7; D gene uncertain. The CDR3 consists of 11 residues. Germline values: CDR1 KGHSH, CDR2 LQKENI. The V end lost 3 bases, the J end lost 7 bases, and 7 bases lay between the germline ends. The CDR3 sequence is CASSPAEEQYF. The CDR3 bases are TGTGCCAGCTCACCCGCGGAGGAGCAGTACTTC. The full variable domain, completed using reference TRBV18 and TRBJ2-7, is NAGVMQNPRHLVRRRGQEARLRCSPMKGHSHVYWYRQLPEEGLKFMVYLQKENIIDESGMPKERFSAEFPKEGPSILRIQQVVRGDSAAYFCASSPAEEQYFGPGTRLTVT.

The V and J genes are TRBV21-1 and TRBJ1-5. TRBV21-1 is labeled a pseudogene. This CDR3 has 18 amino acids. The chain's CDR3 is CASSKKGWESYSNQPQHF. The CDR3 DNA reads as TGTGCCAGCAGCAAAAAAGGTTGGGAGTCGTATAGCAATCAGCCCCAGCATTTT.

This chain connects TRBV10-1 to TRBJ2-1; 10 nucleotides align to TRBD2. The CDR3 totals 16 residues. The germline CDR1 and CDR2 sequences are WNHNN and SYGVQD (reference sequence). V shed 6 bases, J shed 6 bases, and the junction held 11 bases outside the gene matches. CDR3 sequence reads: CASSLGLAAGTNEQFF. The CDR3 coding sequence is TGCGCCAGCAGCTTAGGACTAGCGGCGGGGACCAATGAGCAGTTCTTC.